Sequencing of this T cell receptor (beta chain) was carried out in a study of blood T cell repertoires in COVID-19. Study processing details: Cell counts per sample came from amplifying reference gene primers. Profiling relied on immunoSEQ multiplex PCR, and the TCRdb table lists in-frame clones only, not all of them. The V and J calls and clone size are taken from that table; D and trimming were inferred from the DNA. The top ten clones hold roughly 0.78% of a sample with almost 200,000 clones, around 85% of them seen once. Deletions cut 1 base from V and 2 bases from J, with 8 bases between. The CDR3 covers 14 residues. CDR1 is MNHEY, CDR2 SVGEGT, per germline.

The chain has TRBV6-2 or TRBV6-3 and TRBJ1-2, with TRBD1 as a possible D gene (5 bases). The material sequenced was peripheral blood. This clonotype originated in a woman in her 70s with acute or convalescent COVID-19. The DNA for the CDR3 is TGTGCCAGCAGTTACTTCGGGGGAAACTATGGCTACACCTTC. This gives the protein CASSYFGGNYGYTF.